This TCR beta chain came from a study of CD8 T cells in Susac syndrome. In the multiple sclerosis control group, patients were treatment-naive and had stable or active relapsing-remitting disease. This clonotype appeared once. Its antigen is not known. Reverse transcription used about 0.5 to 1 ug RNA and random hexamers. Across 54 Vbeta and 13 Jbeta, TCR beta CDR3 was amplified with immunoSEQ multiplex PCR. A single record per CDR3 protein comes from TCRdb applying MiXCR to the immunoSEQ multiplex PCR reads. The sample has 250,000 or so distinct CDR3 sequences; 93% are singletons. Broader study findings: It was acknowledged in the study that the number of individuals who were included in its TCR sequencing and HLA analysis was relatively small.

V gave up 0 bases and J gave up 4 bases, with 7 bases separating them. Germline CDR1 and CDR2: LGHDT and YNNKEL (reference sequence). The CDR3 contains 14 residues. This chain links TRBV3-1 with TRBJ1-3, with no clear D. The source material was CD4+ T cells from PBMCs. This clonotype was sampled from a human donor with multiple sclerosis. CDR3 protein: CASSQDLTGNTIYF. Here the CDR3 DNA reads TGTGCCAGCAGCCAAGATTTGACGGGAAACACCATATATTTT.